This T cell receptor beta chain was captured by sequencing in a study of tumor and adjacent non-tumor tissue in lung cancer. A modified ARM-PCR protocol with three rounds of nested PCR amplified TCRbeta. TCRdb re-called the multiplex PCR reads through MiXCR, storing one row per CDR3 protein. The repertoire holds approximately 120,000 distinct CDR3 sequences, with 66% as singletons. Of note for this clonotype: One base away lies a much larger clone, so this may be a sequencing read error.

RNA was extracted from bulk tissue without any cell sorting. Germline CDR1 and CDR2: MNHEY and SVGEGT. This CDR3 has 13 amino acids. Sequenced material: lung tumor tissue. This sequence joins TRBV6-2 or TRBV6-3 and TRBJ2-2, with TRBD1 matching over 7 bases. The TCR originated in a man aged 25-40 years with non-small cell lung cancer. The CDR3 reads CVSNNRGSGELFF. The CDR3 DNA is TGTGTCAGCAATAACAGGGGTTCCGGGGAGCTGTTTTTT.